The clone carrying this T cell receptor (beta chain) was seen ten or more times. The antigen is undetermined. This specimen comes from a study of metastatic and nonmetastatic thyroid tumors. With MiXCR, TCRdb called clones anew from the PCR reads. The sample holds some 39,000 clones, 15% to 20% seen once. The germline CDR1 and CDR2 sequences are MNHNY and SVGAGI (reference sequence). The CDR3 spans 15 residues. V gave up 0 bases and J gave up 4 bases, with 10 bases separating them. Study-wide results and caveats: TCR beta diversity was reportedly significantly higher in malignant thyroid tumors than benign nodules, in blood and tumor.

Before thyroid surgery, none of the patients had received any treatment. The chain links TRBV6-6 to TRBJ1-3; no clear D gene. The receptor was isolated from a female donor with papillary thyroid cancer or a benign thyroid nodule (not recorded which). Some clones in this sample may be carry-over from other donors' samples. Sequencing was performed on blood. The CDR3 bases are TGTGCCAGCAGTTACTCTATTATGGGGGGAAACACCATATATTTT. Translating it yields CASSYSIMGGNTIYF.